This TCR beta chain was documented in a study of shared clonotypes between healthy human individuals. Some clones are missing from TCRdb's copy, which holds only in-frame ones; the method was immunoSEQ multiplex PCR. The data show 450,000 to 500,000 clones, 70% to 80% seen once. Sequencing was done on a sample of PBMCs. The receptor's source is a middle-aged woman in good health. Some clones in this sample may be carry-over from other donors' samples.

In DNA, the CDR3 is TGTGCCAGCAGCGTAGGGCTAGCGGTGAACACCGGGGAGCTGTTTTTT. Translating it yields CASSVGLAVNTGELFF. The V gene is TRBV9, the J gene TRBJ2-2; 7 positions agree with TRBD2. CDR3 length: 16 residues. V trimming: 0 bases; J trimming: 1 base; junction bases outside the gene matches: 3. Germline V gives CDR1 SGDLS, CDR2 YYNGEE.